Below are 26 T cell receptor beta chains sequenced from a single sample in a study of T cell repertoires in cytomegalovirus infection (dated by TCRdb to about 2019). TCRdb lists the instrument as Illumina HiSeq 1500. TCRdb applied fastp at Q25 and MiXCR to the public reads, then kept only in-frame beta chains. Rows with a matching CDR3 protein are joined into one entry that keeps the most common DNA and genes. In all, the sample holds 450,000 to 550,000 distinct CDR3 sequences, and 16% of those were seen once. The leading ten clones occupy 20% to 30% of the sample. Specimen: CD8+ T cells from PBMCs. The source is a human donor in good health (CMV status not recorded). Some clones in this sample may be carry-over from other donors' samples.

CDR3 nucleotides: TGTGCCAGCAGTAGAGTCATGAACACTGAAGCTTTCTTT. Translated, it gives CASSRVMNTEAFF. V and J are TRBV2 and TRBJ1-1; no firm D call. This CDR3 comprises 13 residues. Germline V gene sequence: CDR1 SNHLY, CDR2 FYNNEI. Trimming cost V 5 bases and J 0 bases, with 7 bases left between them.

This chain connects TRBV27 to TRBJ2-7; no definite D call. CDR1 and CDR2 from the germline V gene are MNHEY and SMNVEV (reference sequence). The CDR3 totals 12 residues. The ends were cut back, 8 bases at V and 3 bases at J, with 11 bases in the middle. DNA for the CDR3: TGTGCCAGCGGTCTGACCAACTACGAGCAGTACTTC. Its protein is CASGLTNYEQYF.

As DNA, the CDR3 is TGTGCCAGCAGTGAAAGGGGACAGGTTAATGAAAAACTGTTTTTT. Protein sequence: CASSERGQVNEKLFF. This chain connects TRBV25-1 to TRBJ1-4; TRBD1 aligns across 8 bases. The germline V gene encodes CDR1 MGHDK and CDR2 SYGVNS. The CDR3 length is 15 residues. V lost 2 bases and J lost 4; bases outside the gene matches: 3. Full variable domain (remainder filled in from reference TRBV25-1 and TRBJ1-4): EADIYQTPRYLVIGTGKKITLECSQTMGHDKMYWYQQDPGMELHLIHYSYGVNSTEKGDLSSESTVSRIRTEHFPLTLESARPSHTSQYLCASSERGQVNEKLFFGSGTQLSVL.

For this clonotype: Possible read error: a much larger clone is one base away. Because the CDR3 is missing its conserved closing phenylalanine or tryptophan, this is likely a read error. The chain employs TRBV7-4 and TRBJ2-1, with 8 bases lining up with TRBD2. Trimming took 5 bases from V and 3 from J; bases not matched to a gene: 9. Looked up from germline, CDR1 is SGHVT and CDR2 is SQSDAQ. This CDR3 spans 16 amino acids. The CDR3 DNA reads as TGTGCCAGCAGCCCAACCTCGGGGGGGGTCTACAATGAGCAGTTCTTA. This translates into CASSPTSGGVYNEQFL.

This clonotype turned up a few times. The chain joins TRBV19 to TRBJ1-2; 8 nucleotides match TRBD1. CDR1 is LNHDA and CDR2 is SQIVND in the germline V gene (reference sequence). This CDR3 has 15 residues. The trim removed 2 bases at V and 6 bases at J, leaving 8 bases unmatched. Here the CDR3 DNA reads TGTGCCAGTAGTATACCGGGGCAGGGGGCCGATGGCTACACCTTC. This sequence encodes CASSIPGQGADGYTF.

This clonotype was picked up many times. The CDR3, as DNA: TGTGCCAGCCTTCGGGGCCCCCACAATGAGCAGTTCTTC. Translation: CASLRGPHNEQFF. The chain is built from TRBV2 and TRBJ2-1; the D gene could be TRBD1 or TRBD2 (5 bases each). CDR1 is SNHLY and CDR2 is FYNNEI in the germline V gene. Trimming left V 8 bases short and J 5 bases short, with 13 bases between. The CDR3 is 13 amino acids.

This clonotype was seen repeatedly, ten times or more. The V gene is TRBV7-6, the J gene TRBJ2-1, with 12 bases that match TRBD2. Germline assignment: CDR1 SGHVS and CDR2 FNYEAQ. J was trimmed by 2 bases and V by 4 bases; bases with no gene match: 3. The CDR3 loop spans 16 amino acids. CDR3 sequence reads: CASSSRTSGTYNEQFF. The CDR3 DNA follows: TGTGCCAGCAGCTCAAGGACTAGCGGGACCTACAATGAGCAGTTCTTC.

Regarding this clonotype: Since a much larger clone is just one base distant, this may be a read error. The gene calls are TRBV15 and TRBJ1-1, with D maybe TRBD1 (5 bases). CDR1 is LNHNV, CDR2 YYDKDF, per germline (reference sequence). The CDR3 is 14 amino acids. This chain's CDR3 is CVTSRVRQSTEAFF. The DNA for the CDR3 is TGTGTCACCAGCAGAGTAAGACAGAGTACTGAAGCTTTCTTT.

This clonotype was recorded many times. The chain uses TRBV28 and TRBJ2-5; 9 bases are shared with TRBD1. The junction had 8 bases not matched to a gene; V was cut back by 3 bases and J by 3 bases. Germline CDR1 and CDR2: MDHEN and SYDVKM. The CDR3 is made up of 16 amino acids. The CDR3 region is CASSLGQGRAKETQYF. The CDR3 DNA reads TGTGCCAGCAGTTTGGGACAGGGAAGAGCGAAAGAGACCCAGTACTTC. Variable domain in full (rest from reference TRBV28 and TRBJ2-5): DVKVTQSSRYLVKRTGEKVFLECVQDMDHENMFWYRQDPGLGLRLIYFSYDVKMKEKGDIPEGYSVSREKKERFSLILESASTNQTSMYLCASSLGQGRAKETQYFGPGTRLLVL.

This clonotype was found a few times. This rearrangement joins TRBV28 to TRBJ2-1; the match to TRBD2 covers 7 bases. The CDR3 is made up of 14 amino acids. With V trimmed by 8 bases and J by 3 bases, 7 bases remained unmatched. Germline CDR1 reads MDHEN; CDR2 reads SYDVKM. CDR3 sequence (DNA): TGTGCCAGCGGGTACCGGGACTACTACAATGAGCAGTTCTTC. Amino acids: CASGYRDYYNEQFF. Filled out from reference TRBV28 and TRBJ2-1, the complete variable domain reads DVKVTQSSRYLVKRTGEKVFLECVQDMDHENMFWYRQDPGLGLRLIYFSYDVKMKEKGDIPEGYSVSREKKERFSLILESASTNQTSMYLCASGYRDYYNEQFFGPGTRLTVL.

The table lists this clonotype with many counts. The CDR3 sequence is CASLAGGSEEQFF. The CDR3 DNA reads as TGTGCCAGCCTGGCTGGAGGGTCAGAGGAGCAGTTCTTC. This sequence joins TRBV11-2 and TRBJ2-1, with D maybe TRBD2 (6 bases). In germline, CDR1 is SGHAT, CDR2 FQNNGV. V lost 8 bases to trimming and J lost 10 bases, with 18 bases between them. This CDR3 has 13 residues.

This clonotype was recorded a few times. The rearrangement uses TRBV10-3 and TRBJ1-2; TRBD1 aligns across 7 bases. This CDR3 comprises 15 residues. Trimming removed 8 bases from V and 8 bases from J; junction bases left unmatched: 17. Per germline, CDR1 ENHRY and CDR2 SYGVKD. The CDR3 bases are TGTGCCATCCCTGACAGGGAAGGACGCTTCGGCGGCTACACCTTC. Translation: CAIPDREGRFGGYTF.

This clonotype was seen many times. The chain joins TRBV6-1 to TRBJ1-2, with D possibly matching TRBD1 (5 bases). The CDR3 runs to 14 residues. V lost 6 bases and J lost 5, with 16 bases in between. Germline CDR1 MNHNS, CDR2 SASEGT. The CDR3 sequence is CASSRGVGVYGYTF. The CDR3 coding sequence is TGTGCCAGCAGCCGGGGGGTCGGAGTATATGGCTACACCTTC.

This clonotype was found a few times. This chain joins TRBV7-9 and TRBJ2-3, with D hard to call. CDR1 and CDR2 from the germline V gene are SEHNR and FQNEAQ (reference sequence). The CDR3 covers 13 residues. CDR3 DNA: TGTGCAGGTCGGGTGGTGAACACAGATACGCAGTATTTT. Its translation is CAGRVVNTDTQYF.

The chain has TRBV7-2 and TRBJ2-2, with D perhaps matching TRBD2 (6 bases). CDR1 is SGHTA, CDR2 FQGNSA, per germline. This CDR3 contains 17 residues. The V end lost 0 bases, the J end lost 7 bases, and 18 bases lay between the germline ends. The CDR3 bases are TGTGCCAGCAGCTTAGCGCCCTTAGCGGTAGGGATCGGGGAGCTGTTTTTT. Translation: CASSLAPLAVGIGELFF.

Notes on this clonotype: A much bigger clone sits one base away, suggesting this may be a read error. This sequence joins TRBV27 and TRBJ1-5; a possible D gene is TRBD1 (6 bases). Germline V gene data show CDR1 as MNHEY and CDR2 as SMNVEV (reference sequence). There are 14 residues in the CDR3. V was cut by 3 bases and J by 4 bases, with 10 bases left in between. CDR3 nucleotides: TGTGCCAGCAGTTTTTCAGGGGAAAATCAGCCCCAGCATTTT. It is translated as CASSFSGENQPQHF.

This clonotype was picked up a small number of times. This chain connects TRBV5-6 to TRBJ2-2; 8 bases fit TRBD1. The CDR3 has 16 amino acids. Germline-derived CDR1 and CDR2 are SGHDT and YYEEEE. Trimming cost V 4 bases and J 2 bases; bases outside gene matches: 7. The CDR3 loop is CASSIGQGLNTGELFF. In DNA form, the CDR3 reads TGTGCCAGCAGCATCGGACAGGGCCTAAACACCGGGGAGCTGTTTTTT. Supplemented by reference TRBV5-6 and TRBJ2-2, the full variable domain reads DAGVTQSPTHLIKTRGQQVTLRCSPKSGHDTVSWYQQALGQGPQFIFQYYEEEERQRGNFPDRFSGHQFPNYSSELNVNALLLGDSALYLCASSIGQGLNTGELFFGEGSRLTVL.

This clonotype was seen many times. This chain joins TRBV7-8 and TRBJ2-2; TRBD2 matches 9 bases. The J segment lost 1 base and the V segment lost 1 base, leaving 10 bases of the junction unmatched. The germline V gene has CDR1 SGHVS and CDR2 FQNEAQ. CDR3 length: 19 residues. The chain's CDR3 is CASSLGVAGDWRNTGELFF. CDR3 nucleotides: TGTGCCAGCAGCTTAGGGGTAGCGGGGGATTGGAGGAACACCGGGGAGCTGTTTTTT.

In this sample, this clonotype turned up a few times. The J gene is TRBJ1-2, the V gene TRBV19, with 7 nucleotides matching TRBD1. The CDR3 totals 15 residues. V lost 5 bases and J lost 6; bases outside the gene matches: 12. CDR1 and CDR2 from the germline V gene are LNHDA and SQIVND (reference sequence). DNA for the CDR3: TGTGCCAGTAGTCCGGGGAAGGGGGCGCGTAATGGCTACACCTTC. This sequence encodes CASSPGKGARNGYTF. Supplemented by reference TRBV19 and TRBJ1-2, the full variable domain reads DGGITQSPKYLFRKEGQNVTLSCEQNLNHDAMYWYRQDPGQGLRLIYYSQIVNDFQKGDIAEGYSVSREKKESFPLTVTSAQKNPTAFYLCASSPGKGARNGYTFGSGTRLTVV.

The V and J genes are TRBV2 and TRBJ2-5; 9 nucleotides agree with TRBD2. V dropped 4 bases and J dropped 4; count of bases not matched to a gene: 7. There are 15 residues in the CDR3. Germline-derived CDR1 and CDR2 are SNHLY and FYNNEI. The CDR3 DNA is TGTGCCAGCAGTGTTGGCGGGGGGGCTGGAGAGACCCAGTACTTC. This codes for CASSVGGGAGETQYF.

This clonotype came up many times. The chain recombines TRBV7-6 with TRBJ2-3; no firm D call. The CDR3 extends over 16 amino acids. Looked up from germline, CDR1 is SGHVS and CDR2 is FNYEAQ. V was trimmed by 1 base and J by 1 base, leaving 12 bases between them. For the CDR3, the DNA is TGTGCCAGCAGCTTAGAGGTCCATGGGGGCACAGATACGCAGTATTTT. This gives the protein CASSLEVHGGTDTQYF.

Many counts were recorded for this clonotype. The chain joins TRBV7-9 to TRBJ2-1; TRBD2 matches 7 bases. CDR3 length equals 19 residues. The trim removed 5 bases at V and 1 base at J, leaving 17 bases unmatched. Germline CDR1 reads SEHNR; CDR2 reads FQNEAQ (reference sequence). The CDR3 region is CASSPSGLAAPNSYNEQFF. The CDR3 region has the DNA TGTGCCAGCAGCCCGTCGGGGCTAGCGGCCCCTAATTCCTACAATGAGCAGTTCTTC. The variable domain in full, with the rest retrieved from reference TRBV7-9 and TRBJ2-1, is DTGVSQNPRHKITKRGQNVTFRCDPISEHNRLYWYRQTLGQGPEFLTYFQNEAQLEKSRLLSDRFSAERPKGSFSTLEIQRTEQGDSAMYLCASSPSGLAAPNSYNEQFFGPGTRLTVL.

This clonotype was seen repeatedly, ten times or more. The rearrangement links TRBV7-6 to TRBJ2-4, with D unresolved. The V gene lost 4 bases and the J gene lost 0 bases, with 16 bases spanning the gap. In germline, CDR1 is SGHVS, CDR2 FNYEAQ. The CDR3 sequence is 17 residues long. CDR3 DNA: TGTGCCAGCAGCTCGGCCGACTCTCTGTTAGCCAAAAACATTCAGTACTTC. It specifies CASSSADSLLAKNIQYF. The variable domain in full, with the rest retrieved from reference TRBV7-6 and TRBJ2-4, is GAGVSQSPRYKVTKRGQDVALRCDPISGHVSLYWYRQALGQGPEFLTYFNYEAQQDKSGLPNDRFSAERPEGSISTLTIQRTEQRDSAMYRCASSSADSLLAKNIQYFGAGTRLSVL.

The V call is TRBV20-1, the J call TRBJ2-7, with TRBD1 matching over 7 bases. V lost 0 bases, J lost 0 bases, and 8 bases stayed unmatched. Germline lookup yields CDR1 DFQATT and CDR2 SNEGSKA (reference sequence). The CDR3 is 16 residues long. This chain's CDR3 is CSAREELTGDSYEQYF. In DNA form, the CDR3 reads TGCAGTGCTAGAGAGGAACTTACAGGGGACTCCTACGAGCAGTACTTC.

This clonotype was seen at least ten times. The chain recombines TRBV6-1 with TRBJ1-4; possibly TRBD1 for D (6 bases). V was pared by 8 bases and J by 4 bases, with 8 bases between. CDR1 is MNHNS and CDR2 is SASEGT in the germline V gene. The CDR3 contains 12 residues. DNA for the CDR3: TGTGCCAGCGGACAGTATAATGAAAAACTGTTTTTT. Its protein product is CASGQYNEKLFF.

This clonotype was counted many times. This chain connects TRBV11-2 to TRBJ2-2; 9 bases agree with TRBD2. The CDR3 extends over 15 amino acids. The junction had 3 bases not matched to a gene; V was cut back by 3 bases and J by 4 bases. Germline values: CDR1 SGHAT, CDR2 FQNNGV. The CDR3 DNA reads TGTGCCAGCAGCTTGGGGACTAGCCCCACCGGGGAGCTGTTTTTT. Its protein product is CASSLGTSPTGELFF.